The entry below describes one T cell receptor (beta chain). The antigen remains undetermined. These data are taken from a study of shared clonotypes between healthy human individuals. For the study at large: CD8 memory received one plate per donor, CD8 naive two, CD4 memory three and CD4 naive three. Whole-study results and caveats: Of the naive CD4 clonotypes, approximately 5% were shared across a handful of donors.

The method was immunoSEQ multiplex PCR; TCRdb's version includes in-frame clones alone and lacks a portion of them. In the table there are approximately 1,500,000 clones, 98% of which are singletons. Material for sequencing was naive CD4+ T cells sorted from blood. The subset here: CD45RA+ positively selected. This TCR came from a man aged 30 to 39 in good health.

The CDR3 region has the DNA TGTGCCAGCAGCCCCCTAGAAGTAACCTACAATGAGCAGTTCTTC. It codes for CASSPLEVTYNEQFF. This chain links TRBV16 with TRBJ2-1, with no clear D. This CDR3 has 15 amino acids. The germline V and J ends were trimmed by 4 bases and 2 bases, with 12 bases remaining between them. The germline CDR1 and CDR2 sequences are KGHSY and FQNENV.